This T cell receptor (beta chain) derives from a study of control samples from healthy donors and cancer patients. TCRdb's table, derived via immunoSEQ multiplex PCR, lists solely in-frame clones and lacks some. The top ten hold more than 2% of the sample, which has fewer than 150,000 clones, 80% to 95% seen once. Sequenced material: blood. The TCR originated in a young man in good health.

CDR3 nucleotides: TGTGCCAGCAACCGACGCACAGATACGCAGTATTTT. This codes for CASNRRTDTQYF. The chain carries TRBV7-2 and TRBJ2-3; D gene ambiguous. Looked up from germline, CDR1 is SGHTA and CDR2 is FQGNSA. This CDR3 has 12 amino acids. V was trimmed by 7 bases and J by 1 base, leaving 6 bases between them. Full variable domain (missing parts from reference TRBV7-2 and TRBJ2-3): GAGVSQSPSNKVTEKGKDVELRCDPISGHTALYWYRQSLGQGLEFLIYFQGNSAPDKSGLPSDRFSAERTGGSVSTLTIQRTQQEDSAVYLCASNRRTDTQYFGPGTRLTVL.